One and the same sample provided the 3 T cell receptor beta chains below, sequenced in a study of CD8+CD57+ T cells in acquired aplastic anemia. Genomic DNA constituted the template upon which TCR beta VDJ and CDR3 profiling was performed. A single record per CDR3 protein comes from TCRdb applying MiXCR to the reads. This sample has around 430,000 distinct CDR3 sequences, with around 32% found just once. Patients picked for sequencing had shown CD8+CD57+ cell expansion detected by flow cytometry. The sequenced sample consisted of sorted CD4+, CD8+, or CD8+CD57+ T cells (not recorded which) from PBMCs. The source is a human donor with aplastic anemia.

This clonotype has a count of ten or more. The chain has TRBV7-2 and TRBJ1-5; TRBD1 matches at 10 bases. Germline CDR1 and CDR2: SGHTA and FQGNSA. J lost 3 bases, V lost 2 bases, and 4 bases had no gene match. The CDR3 extends over 16 amino acids. The CDR3 DNA reads as TGTGCCAGCAGCTTAAGGGGACAGGGGTTCAATCAGCCCCAGCATTTT. The encoded protein is CASSLRGQGFNQPQHF. Complete variable domain (other parts from reference TRBV7-2 and TRBJ1-5): GAGVSQSPSNKVTEKGKDVELRCDPISGHTALYWYRQSLGQGLEFLIYFQGNSAPDKSGLPSDRFSAERTGGSVSTLTIQRTQQEDSAVYLCASSLRGQGFNQPQHFGDGTRLSIL.

V usage is TRBV20-1 and J usage is TRBJ1-1; D is ambiguous. The CDR3 spans 13 residues. Deletions cut 0 bases from V and 3 bases from J, with 8 bases between. Germline CDR1 reads DFQATT; CDR2 reads SNEGSKA (reference sequence). This chain's CDR3 is CSARDWVDTEAFF. DNA of the CDR3: TGCAGTGCTAGAGATTGGGTGGACACTGAAGCTTTCTTT.

This clonotype was seen many times. This chain joins TRBV7-2 and TRBJ2-7; TRBD1 matches 9 bases. CDR1 SGHTA and CDR2 FQGNSA come from the germline V gene. The CDR3 contains 15 residues. The V gene end was trimmed by 1 base and the J gene end by 4 bases; junction bases not matched to a gene: 5. The CDR3 region has the DNA TGTGCCAGCAGCTTAGGGCGACAGGGGGTGTACGAGCAGTACTTC. It specifies CASSLGRQGVYEQYF.